The next 10 T cell receptor beta chains were all read from a single sample in a study of monozygotic twins with inflammatory bowel disease. TCRdb re-called the 5' RACE reads; one entry per CDR3 protein, DNA not given. The sample table sets out around 450,000 distinct CDR3 sequences. Sequencing was performed on blood. All receptors derive from a human donor with ulcerative colitis or Crohn's disease, or a healthy co-twin of an affected twin (not recorded which).

This chain connects TRBV29-1 to TRBJ2-1; TCRdb returns TRBD2, unconfirmable since there is no DNA. Germline-derived CDR1 and CDR2 are SQVTM and ANQGSEA. The CDR3 covers 14 residues. This CDR3 reads CSAYPSGKYNEQFF.

The gene calls are TRBV7-9 and TRBJ2-7; the D call of TRBD2 rests on TCRdb alone, since no DNA is present to check it. This CDR3 has 16 amino acids. The germline gives CDR1 SEHNR, CDR2 FQNEAQ (reference sequence). This CDR3 is CASSLARASGLYEQYF.

The chain links TRBV5-1 to TRBJ2-7. Germline loops: CDR1 SGHRS, CDR2 YFSETQ. This CDR3 is 13 amino acids long. Here the CDR3 reads CASSLGQQYGQYF.

This chain links TRBV28 with TRBJ2-7; the D call of TRBD2 rests on TCRdb alone, since no DNA is present to check it. The CDR3 sequence is 15 residues long. Germline CDR1 MDHEN, CDR2 SYDVKM. The CDR3 reads CASSRAPENTGEQYF. Complete variable domain (other parts from reference TRBV28 and TRBJ2-7): DVKVTQSSRYLVKRTGEKVFLECVQDMDHENMFWYRQDPGLGLRLIYFSYDVKMKEKGDIPEGYSVSREKKERFSLILESASTNQTSMYLCASSRAPENTGEQYFGPGTRLTVT.

J is TRBJ2-2 and V is TRBV18. The germline CDR1 and CDR2 sequences are KGHSH and LQKENI. The CDR3 totals 13 residues. Here the CDR3 reads CASSPLDAGELFF.

CDR3 sequence reads: CASKVGTSGSYNEQFF. The chain is built from TRBV19 and TRBJ2-1; TCRdb reports TRBD2, a call that lacks DNA to check it against. Per germline, CDR1 LNHDA and CDR2 SQIVND (reference sequence). This CDR3 has 16 amino acids.

The gene calls are TRBV24-1 and TRBJ1-2; checking the TCRdb D call of TRBD1 is not possible without DNA. Looked up from germline, CDR1 is KGHDR and CDR2 is SFDVKD. The CDR3 runs 14 residues. CDR3 residues: CATSDPKGQGGYTF.

V and J are TRBV7-2 and TRBJ1-6; the D call of TRBD1 rests on TCRdb alone, since no DNA is present to check it. This CDR3 comprises 15 residues. CDR1 is SGHTA and CDR2 is FQGNSA in the germline V gene. The CDR3 protein is CASSSNRGSNSPLHF.

The chain recombines TRBV5-4 with TRBJ2-5; TCRdb outputs TRBD1, but without DNA this stays unchecked. CDR3 length equals 13 residues. Germline CDR1 SGHNT, CDR2 YYREEE (reference sequence). The CDR3 reads CAGQTGALATQYF.

The chain recombines TRBV5-5 with TRBJ2-7; TCRdb returns TRBD1, unconfirmable since there is no DNA. This CDR3 is 14 amino acids long. Germline V lookup: CDR1 SGHKS, CDR2 YYEKEE (reference sequence). The CDR3 sequence is CASSFGGTHYEQYF.